The rows below give T cell receptor beta chains drawn from one sample of a study of T cells after yellow fever vaccination. A single record per CDR3 protein comes from TCRdb applying MiXCR to the 5' RACE reads. Of 500,000 to 650,000 distinct CDR3 sequences in the sample, approximately 16% were seen once. Sequencing was performed on PBMCs, taken 5 days after the first yellow fever vaccination. The receptors derive from a man between 18 and 29 years old who received the YFV17D yellow fever vaccine. CDR3s include the opening cysteine and the closing phenylalanine or tryptophan. Fields, in order: D gene, J gene, clone size, V gene, CDR3 protein, CDR3 DNA. A D gene is named only where the DNA matches it firmly. The listing skips clone size in some rows; elsewhere it reads once, few, many or a size class.

NA,TRBJ1-1,many,TRBV7-9,CASSLQGMNTEAFF,TGTGCCAGCAGCTTACAGGGCATGAACACTGAAGCTTTCTTT
NA,TRBJ2-7,NA,TRBV4-1,CASSQYYNTISYEQYF,TGCGCCAGCAGCCAATACTACAATACTATCTCCTACGAGCAGTACTTC
TRBD1,TRBJ1-2,NA,TRBV5-1,CASSTGQYGYGYTF,TGCGCCAGCAGTACGGGACAGTATGGCTATGGCTACACCTTC
NA,TRBJ1-4,few,TRBV5-1,CASSLLPQGTNEKLFF,TGCGCCAGCAGCTTGCTTCCACAGGGAACTAATGAAAAACTGTTTTTT
NA,TRBJ1-1,NA,TRBV3-1,CASSHVTEAFF,TGTGCCAGCAGCCATGTGACTGAAGCTTTCTTT
TRBD2,TRBJ2-5,NA,TRBV11-2,CASSRGLAGLKGQETQYF,TGTGCCAGCAGCCGGGGCCTAGCGGGGCTCAAAGGCCAAGAGACCCAGTACTTC
NA,TRBJ2-1,few,TRBV7-2,CASSLASINEQFF,TGTGCCAGCAGCCTCGCCAGCATCAATGAGCAGTTCTTC
NA,TRBJ1-2,NA,TRBV6-5,CASSYSAGTLDLYGYTF,TGTGCCAGCAGTTACTCGGCCGGGACACTTGACCTCTATGGCTACACCTTC
NA,TRBJ1-1,few,TRBV4-3,CASSQKNGGDGTEAFF,TGCGCCAGCAGCCAGAAAAACGGCGGAGATGGGACTGAAGCTTTCTTT
NA,TRBJ1-2,few,TRBV7-9,CASSLDEGAINYGYTF,TGTGCCAGCAGCTTAGATGAAGGGGCGATTAACTATGGCTACACCTTC
TRBD1,TRBJ1-3,NA,TRBV4-1,CASRPGQGRGNTIYF,TGCGCCAGCAGGCCCGGACAGGGGAGAGGAAACACCATATATTTT
NA,TRBJ2-3,many,TRBV27,CAVASAPDTQYF,TGTGCAGTAGCGAGCGCGCCAGATACGCAGTATTTT
NA,TRBJ2-1,few,TRBV7-6,CASSHSRGHNEQFF,TGTGCCAGCAGCCATAGCAGGGGCCACAATGAGCAGTTCTTC
NA,TRBJ2-3,NA,TRBV4-3,CASSPWVGTLFYF,TGCGCCAGCAGCCCCTGGGTGGGGACACTCTTTTATTTT
TRBD2,TRBJ2-2,NA,TRBV9,CASTTGGPEAGELFF,TGTGCCAGTACCACGGGGGGGCCGGAAGCCGGGGAGCTGTTTTTT
NA,TRBJ2-3,few,TRBV12-3/TRBV12-4,CASSALRTDTQYF,TGTGCCAGCAGTGCCCTTCGCACAGATACGCAGTATTTT
TRBD2,TRBJ2-3,NA,TRBV11-1,CASSAGLAGAPSQYF,TGTGCCAGCAGCGCCGGACTAGCGGGGGCCCCATCGCAGTATTTT
TRBD1,TRBJ2-2,few,TRBV7-2,CASSKRQGTGELFF,TGTGCCAGCAGCAAACGACAGGGTACCGGGGAGCTGTTTTTT
TRBD2,TRBJ2-2,few,TRBV27,CASSLLLAGRAGELFF,TGTGCCAGCAGTTTGTTACTAGCGGGGAGGGCCGGGGAGCTGTTTTTT
NA,TRBJ2-3,NA,TRBV6-6,CASTLGGTDTQYF,TGTGCCAGCACGTTGGGGGGCACAGATACGCAGTATTTT
NA,TRBJ1-1,many,TRBV11-2,CASSLYQNTEAFF,TGTGCCAGCAGCTTATACCAGAACACTGAAGCTTTCTTT
NA,TRBJ1-2,NA,TRBV12-3/TRBV12-4,CASSFRQNYGYTF,TGTGCCAGCAGTTTTCGACAGAATTATGGCTACACCTTC
TRBD1,TRBJ1-2,few,TRBV5-6,CASSPGQLNGYTF,TGTGCCAGCAGCCCGGGACAGCTTAATGGCTACACCTTC
NA,TRBJ2-5,NA,TRBV6-2/TRBV6-3,CASSLRDLGETQYF,TGTGCCAGCAGTCTGAGGGACCTAGGAGAGACCCAGTACTTC
TRBD2,TRBJ2-4,few,TRBV5-1,CASSSQAGLAGSKNIQYF,TGCGCCAGCAGCTCCCAAGCGGGGCTAGCGGGGTCCAAAAACATTCAGTACTTC
TRBD2,TRBJ2-7,few,TRBV5-4,CASSLASGGAEQYF,TGTGCCAGCAGCTTGGCCAGCGGGGGAGCCGAGCAGTACTTC
NA,TRBJ2-1,NA,TRBV4-3,CASSQDAVGEQFF,TGCGCCAGCAGCCAAGATGCGGTTGGCGAGCAGTTCTTC
NA,TRBJ1-1,NA,TRBV11-2,CASSLGFSNTEAFF,TGTGCCAGCAGCCTTGGCTTTAGCAACACTGAAGCTTTCTTT
NA,TRBJ2-3,few,TRBV29-1,CSVEDGDTQYF,TGCAGCGTTGAAGACGGAGATACGCAGTATTTT
NA,TRBJ2-1,NA,TRBV7-2,CASSGLDNEQFF,TGTGCCAGCAGTGGGCTCGACAATGAGCAGTTCTTC
TRBD2,TRBJ2-3,NA,TRBV5-1,CASSLPGTSGSTDTQYF,TGCGCCAGCAGCCTACCCGGGACTAGCGGTAGCACAGATACGCAGTATTTT
NA,TRBJ1-1,few,TRBV19,CASSKGRLDTEAFF,TGTGCCAGTAGTAAGGGGCGCCTGGACACTGAAGCTTTCTTT
NA,TRBJ2-5,few,TRBV6-5,CASSYGGAQETQYF,TGTGCCAGCAGTTACGGGGGGGCCCAAGAGACCCAGTACTTC
NA,TRBJ2-7,NA,TRBV5-1,CASSAGQNLGYEQYF,TGCGCCAGCAGCGCGGGACAGAACCTAGGCTACGAGCAGTACTTC
NA,TRBJ2-3,many,TRBV20-1,CSARRAKTTDTQYF,TGCAGTGCTAGGCGCGCCAAGACCACAGATACGCAGTATTTT
TRBD2,TRBJ2-3,few,TRBV20-1,CSARGDGGAEDTQYF,TGCAGTGCTAGAGGGGACGGGGGGGCAGAAGATACGCAGTATTTT
NA,TRBJ2-3,few,TRBV11-2,CASSLTVNTDTQYF,TGTGCCAGCAGCTTAACGGTAAACACAGATACGCAGTATTTT
TRBD2,TRBJ2-1,NA,TRBV18,CASSHTSGGAAQFF,TGTGCCAGCTCCCATACTAGCGGGGGCGCCGCGCAGTTCTTC
TRBD2,TRBJ2-1,NA,TRBV20-1,CSAGASGGANEQFF,TGCAGTGCAGGTGCTAGCGGGGGGGCAAATGAGCAGTTCTTC
TRBD1,TRBJ1-5,NA,TRBV6-5,CASSYSGPGQGDQPQHF,TGTGCCAGCAGTTACTCTGGTCCGGGACAGGGAGATCAGCCCCAGCATTTT
TRBD2,TRBJ2-7,NA,TRBV3-1,CASSPGLALSYEQYF,TGTGCCAGCAGCCCGGGACTAGCGCTGTCCTACGAGCAGTACTTC
NA,TRBJ2-3,NA,TRBV6-4,CAAREGFRFTSTDTQYF,TGTGCCGCCAGAGAGGGATTCAGATTCACTAGCACAGATACGCAGTATTTT
TRBD1,TRBJ1-5,NA,TRBV5-6,CASSRQGAYQPQHF,TGTGCCAGCAGTCGACAGGGGGCCTATCAGCCCCAGCATTTT